The 18 T cell receptor beta chains in this list originate from one sample, sequenced in a study of blood T cell repertoires in COVID-19. Sequencing used immunoSEQ multiplex PCR; TCRdb keeps in-frame clones, though not all of them. The table includes roughly 500,000 clones, around nine tenths detected once. The source material was PBMCs or T cells enriched from blood (not recorded which). All receptors derive from a woman aged 55-69 years who had recovered from COVID-19.

The chain employs TRBV10-2 and TRBJ1-2; D is undetermined. V was trimmed by 8 bases and J by 7 bases, leaving 17 bases between them. CDR3 size: 13 residues. Germline CDR1 reads WSHSY; CDR2 reads SAAADI. The CDR3 loop is CASSPARERGYTF. In nucleotides, the CDR3 is TGCGCCAGCTCGCCTGCGAGGGAACGTGGCTACACCTTC.

This clone has more than one count but fewer than ten. The chain couples TRBV9 to TRBJ1-5, with no clear D. The germline gives CDR1 SGDLS, CDR2 YYNGEE. The ends were cut back, 3 bases at V and 4 bases at J, with 20 bases in the middle. CDR3 size: 17 residues. CDR3 protein: CASSAREIPLVNQPQHF. The DNA for the CDR3 is TGTGCCAGCAGCGCTAGAGAGATCCCCCTCGTTAATCAGCCCCAGCATTTT.

This sequence joins TRBV28 and TRBJ2-6; 7 bases match TRBD2. Trimming removed 3 bases from V and 3 bases from J; junction bases left unmatched: 2. CDR3 length equals 15 residues. In germline, CDR1 is MDHEN, CDR2 SYDVKM. The CDR3 coding sequence is TGTGCCAGCAGTTTGGGAGGGCTTGGGGCCAACGTCCTGACTTTC. This gives the protein CASSLGGLGANVLTF. Based on the CDR3 plus reference TRBV28 and TRBJ2-6, the full variable domain is DVKVTQSSRYLVKRTGEKVFLECVQDMDHENMFWYRQDPGLGLRLIYFSYDVKMKEKGDIPEGYSVSREKKERFSLILESASTNQTSMYLCASSLGGLGANVLTFGAGSRLTVL.

This chain links TRBV3-1 (or the pseudogene TRBV3-2) with TRBJ2-3, with D perhaps TRBD2 (5 bases). The CDR3 spans 16 residues. Trimming stripped 4 bases from V and 8 bases from J, with 22 bases between. Germline values: CDR1 LGHDT, CDR2 YNNKEL (reference sequence). CDR3 DNA: TGTGCCAGCAGCCTACGAGGTACAGCGGTCCCTGGTACGCAGTATTTT. This encodes CASSLRGTAVPGTQYF.

The chain has TRBV5-1 and TRBJ1-3; TRBD1 matches 9 bases. V was pared by 3 bases and J by 0 bases, with 4 bases of the junction left unmatched. CDR1 is SGHRS, CDR2 YFSETQ, per germline. This CDR3 is built from 16 residues. The CDR3 is CASSSQGANSGNTIYF. The DNA of the CDR3 is TGCGCCAGCAGCTCACAGGGGGCCAACTCTGGAAACACCATATATTTT.

This clone was found once. The chain combines TRBV29-1 with TRBJ1-1; D ambiguous. Germline V gene data show CDR1 as SQVTM and CDR2 as ANQGSEA. V gave up 7 bases and J gave up 1 base, with 7 bases separating them. CDR3 length equals 11 residues. The CDR3 DNA is TGCAGCGGCACAGAGAACACTGAAGCTTTCTTT. It is translated as CSGTENTEAFF.

The chain links TRBV7-2 to TRBJ2-2; 7 bases fit TRBD1. CDR1 SGHTA and CDR2 FQGNSA come from the germline V gene. The J segment lost 0 bases and the V segment lost 7 bases, leaving 5 bases of the junction unmatched. CDR3 size: 15 residues. CDR3 coding DNA: TGTGCCAGCACAAACAGGGGCACGAACACCGGGGAGCTGTTTTTT. It codes for CASTNRGTNTGELFF.

The chain uses TRBV6-5 and TRBJ1-1, with 8 bases aligning to TRBD1. V lost 6 bases and J lost 3; bases outside the gene matches: 9. Per the germline V gene, CDR1 is MNHEY and CDR2 is SVGAGI. The CDR3 runs to 15 residues. Written as DNA, the CDR3 is TGTGCCAGCAGCGACCAGGGGGCGCGATACACTGAAGCTTTCTTT. This encodes CASSDQGARYTEAFF.

The table lists this clone with a count of one. The chain has TRBV27 and TRBJ2-2, with D maybe TRBD2 (6 bases). The CDR3 is 14 amino acids. V lost 6 bases and J lost 3, with 11 bases in between. CDR1 and CDR2 from the germline V gene are MNHEY and SMNVEV (reference sequence). The DNA for the CDR3 is TGTGCCAGCAGCGGGACTCCCTACACCGGGGAGCTGTTTTTT. Residues: CASSGTPYTGELFF.

V is TRBV11-2 and J is TRBJ2-5; no definite D call. Trimming cost V 5 bases and J 5 bases, with 12 bases left between them. The germline V gene encodes CDR1 SGHAT and CDR2 FQNNGV. CDR3 length: 13 amino acids. The CDR3 nucleotides are TGTGCCAGCAGCGACCGCAGGTTGGAGACCCAGTACTTC. It codes for CASSDRRLETQYF.

V gene TRBV5-6 combines with J gene TRBJ1-5; no reliable D call. Germline V gene lookup returns CDR1 SGHDT and CDR2 YYEEEE. Trimming shortened V by 2 bases and J by 3 bases, and 6 bases separated the two germline ends. The CDR3 totals 13 residues. CDR3 in DNA: TGTGCCAGCAGCTTAGCACCCAATCAGCCCCAGCATTTT. This encodes CASSLAPNQPQHF.

The rearrangement joins TRBV14 to TRBJ2-1; no firm D call. The CDR3 loop spans 13 amino acids. The ends were cut back, 1 base at V and 9 bases at J, with 10 bases in the middle. The germline gives CDR1 SGHDN, CDR2 FVKESK. CDR3 sequence reads: CASSQGAATEQFF. The CDR3 region has the DNA TGTGCCAGCAGCCAAGGAGCTGCTACTGAGCAGTTCTTC.

The chain carries TRBV5-4 and TRBJ1-1, with D tentatively TRBD1 (5 bases). V gave up 3 bases and J gave up 4 bases, with 16 bases separating them. Germline-derived CDR1 and CDR2 are SGHNT and YYREEE (reference sequence). This CDR3 comprises 15 residues. The CDR3 here is CASSSEAGSVTEAFF. For the CDR3, the DNA is TGTGCCAGCAGCTCAGAAGCAGGGTCTGTCACTGAAGCTTTCTTT. Full variable domain (rest looked up from reference TRBV5-4 and TRBJ1-1): ETGVTQSPTHLIKTRGQQVTLRCSSQSGHNTVSWYQQALGQGPQFIFQYYREEENGRGNFPPRFSGLQFPNYSSELNVNALELDDSALYLCASSSEAGSVTEAFFGQGTRLTVV.

This sequence joins TRBV6-4 and TRBJ2-7; maybe TRBD1 (6 bases). The V end was cut by 0 bases, the J end by 1 base, with 13 bases between. The CDR3 runs to 16 residues. Germline V gene sequence: CDR1 MRHNA, CDR2 SNTAGT. CDR3 nucleotides: TGTGCCAGCAGTGACTCTACAGGGCGCCGATCCTACGAGCAGTACGTC. This gives the protein CASSDSTGRRSYEQYV.

This clone was seen just once. This rearrangement joins TRBV11-2 to TRBJ2-3; weak D call: TRBD2 (6 bases). V lost 5 bases and J lost 3, with 12 bases in between. The length of the CDR3 is 14 residues. Germline V gives CDR1 SGHAT, CDR2 FQNNGV. The CDR3 DNA reads TGTGCCAGCAGCCCGGGGGTCGTAACAGATACGCAGTATTTT. Protein: CASSPGVVTDTQYF.

The CDR3 sequence is CASSYLPGHSKSGELFF. The CDR3 DNA is TGTGCCAGCAGTTACCTCCCGGGACACAGCAAGTCCGGGGAGCTGTTTTTT. The chain is built from TRBV6-2 or TRBV6-3 and TRBJ2-2, with D possibly being TRBD1 (6 bases). Germline CDR1 reads MNHEY; CDR2 reads SVGEGT. This CDR3 spans 17 amino acids. V shed 2 bases and J shed 6 bases, with 19 bases lying between them.

V usage is TRBV7-9 and J usage is TRBJ1-5; no clear D gene. Trimming left V 5 bases short and J 0 bases short, with 8 bases between. Per germline, CDR1 SEHNR and CDR2 FQNEAQ (reference sequence). The CDR3 totals 14 residues. The CDR3 region is CASSAGASNQPQHF. The CDR3 DNA reads TGTGCCAGCAGCGCGGGCGCTAGCAATCAGCCCCAGCATTTT.

The chain links TRBV11-3 to TRBJ2-5, with D perhaps TRBD2 (6 bases). Germline V lookup: CDR1 SGHNT, CDR2 YENEEA. V was shortened by 4 bases and J by 2 bases, with 17 bases between the two germline ends. The CDR3 is 16 residues long. CDR3 in DNA: TGTGCCAGCAGCTCCCCGGTGTCGCGGGGACAAGAGACCCAGTACTTC. Amino acid sequence: CASSSPVSRGQETQYF. Complete variable domain (other parts from reference TRBV11-3 and TRBJ2-5): EAGVVQSPRYKIIEKKQPVAFWCNPISGHNTLYWYLQNLGQGPELLIRYENEEAVDDSQLPKDRFSAERLKGVDSTLKIQPAELGDSAVYLCASSSPVSRGQETQYFGPGTRLLVL.